Sequencing of this T cell receptor (beta chain) was carried out in a study of PD-1 blockade in classical Hodgkin lymphoma. The germline CDR1 and CDR2 sequences are MNHEY and SMNVEV (reference sequence). The CDR3 runs 16 residues. The junction had 10 bases not matched to a gene; V was cut back by 4 bases and J by 3 bases. General observations from the study: Complete responders showed a baseline diversity that resembled the diversity of newly diagnosed patients.

The repertoire was sequenced with immunoSEQ multiplex PCR; TCRdb's copy has only in-frame clones and lacks some. The table records roughly 40,000 clones, 80% to 90% of them present only once. Remarks on this clone: Its matching antigen is unknown.

Every patient relapsed after autologous stem cell transplantation, and brentuximab vedotin exposure varied. The clonotype comes from a human donor with classical Hodgkin lymphoma. The chain recombines TRBV27 with TRBJ2-7; TRBD2 matches at 9 bases. This sample comprised peripheral blood mononuclear cells (PBMCs), obtained at baseline. CDR3 sequence reads: CASSSPVAGALYEQYF. The CDR3 DNA reads as TGTGCCAGCAGTTCCCCCGTAGCGGGGGCCCTCTACGAGCAGTACTTC.